A selection of T cell receptor beta chains follows, all from one sample in a study of blood T cell repertoires in COVID-19. TCRdb's table, derived via immunoSEQ multiplex PCR, lists solely in-frame clones and lacks some. The sample includes approximately 300,000 clones, more than 75% seen only once; the top ten take under 3%. Sample: PBMCs or T cells enriched from blood (not recorded which). These receptors came from a woman between 18 and 30 years old who had recovered from COVID-19. CDR3s leave out the opening cysteine and the closing phenylalanine or tryptophan. The order of the fields is J gene, V gene, CDR3 protein.

TRBJ2-7 | TRBV5-1 | ASAQTGPYEQY
TRBJ2-3 | TRBV5-1 | ASSYGKQVTDTQY
TRBJ2-1 | TRBV12-3/TRBV12-4 | ASSGPGREQF
TRBJ1-2 | TRBV13 | ASSLGDRVNYGYT
TRBJ2-1 | TRBV7-8 | ASRSVRGNEQF
TRBJ1-5 | TRBV27 | ASSFSPSGQPQH
TRBJ2-6 | TRBV19 | ASSRGQASGANVLT
TRBJ1-5 | TRBV28 | ASSLREAQPQH
TRBJ1-2 | TRBV28 | ASSQDRDKANYGYT
TRBJ2-2 | TRBV6-1 | ASSEYPHELFGELF
TRBJ2-3 | TRBV29-1 | SVPAGVDTQY
TRBJ2-7 | TRBV2 | ASSEDYYSGGVVAGVAYEQY
TRBJ2-1 | TRBV19 | ASSPGVADIYNEQF
TRBJ2-3 | TRBV12-3/TRBV12-4 | ASSLGGADTQY
TRBJ2-7 | TRBV19 | ASSANRNGSPYEQY
TRBJ1-6 | TRBV4-1 | ASSQAPGHVRNSPLH
TRBJ1-1 | TRBV9 | ASSLRDRTEAF
TRBJ1-2 | TRBV10-2 | ASSDERTGRNYGYT
TRBJ1-3 | TRBV5-1 | ASSLGGVSAGNTIY
TRBJ2-5 | TRBV6-5 | ASSYSVRQETQY
TRBJ2-1 | TRBV18 | ASSPLGTGAAVGWEQF
TRBJ2-7 | TRBV5-4 | ASSLGAGGPYEQY
TRBJ1-1 | TRBV30 | AWRFGQGNEAF
TRBJ1-3 | TRBV18 | ASSPRTGTDTIY
TRBJ1-1 | TRBV7-9 | ASSLSVNTEAF
TRBJ1-4 | TRBV19 | ASRTGVDEKLF
TRBJ1-5 | TRBV7-2 | ASSPRPNQPQH
TRBJ2-7 | TRBV28 | ASSLRVSSGAYEQY
TRBJ1-4 | TRBV11-3 | ASSLPREKLF
TRBJ2-2 | TRBV7-2 | ASSLEGAGGNTGELF
TRBJ2-3 | TRBV30 | AWSRGLASDTQY
TRBJ2-4 | TRBV4-1 | ASSQGSRNIQY
TRBJ1-3 | TRBV27 | ASSPRSGGILGNTIY
TRBJ1-2 | TRBV19 | ASSQQGATFGYT
TRBJ2-1 | TRBV11-3 | ASSLSLAGYNEQF
TRBJ1-5 | TRBV30 | AWSVSGGNQPQH
TRBJ2-7 | TRBV4-3 | ASSQDLGLAGGRHEQY
TRBJ1-1 | TRBV27 | ASSSDSPLTEAF
TRBJ1-2 | TRBV29-1 | SYYNSLNYGYT
TRBJ2-2 | TRBV16 | ASSKTGTYTGELF
TRBJ2-7 | TRBV30 | AWSLGLAGGQAEQY
TRBJ2-1 | TRBV30 | AWSLGRTSSYNEQF
TRBJ2-6 | TRBV19 | ASSPRGAGANVLT
TRBJ1-1 | TRBV7-2 | ASSLGRATTEAF
TRBJ1-5 | TRBV30 | ASTGGGNQPQH
TRBJ2-2 | TRBV15 | ATSRDTGVAGELF
TRBJ1-2 | TRBV10-3 | AISGQGDYT
TRBJ1-2 | TRBV7-8 | ASSLEQGTNYGYT
TRBJ1-5 | TRBV11-2 | ASSRQHLQPQH
TRBJ1-6 | TRBV4-1 | ASSQENGEASYSPLH
TRBJ2-7 | TRBV2 | ASLAMDRGMDEQY
TRBJ1-5 | TRBV27 | ASSRQGVSNQPQH
TRBJ1-6 | TRBV11-3 | ASSSRSSYNSPLH